Listed here is a single T cell receptor beta chain. Its antigen is undetermined. A read error may be the cause here, since a much bigger clone is one base away. The sample is drawn from a study of regulatory T cells in long-lasting Graves disease. In the study overall: Over 5 years on antithyroid drugs plus positive TSH receptor antibodies marked Graves' disease as persistent. Regarding the study as a whole: Examination was confined to peripheral blood, excluding thyroid tissue.

The time point is: persistent/refractory GD, antithyroid drugs over 5 years with positive TRAb. The TCR library used RNA extracted from PBMCs. TCR beta libraries were built with iRepertoire HTBI primers and Arm-PCR of CDR3 regions. TCRdb called the multiplex PCR reads again in MiXCR, with one record for every CDR3 protein. The profile shows about 420,000 distinct CDR3 sequences, about a quarter of them singletons. The source of this sequence is a female donor with Graves disease. Here the sequenced sample was peripheral blood mononuclear cells (PBMCs), taken when the disease was refractory, from a patient treated with antithyroid drugs.

CDR3 in amino acids: CATGDGAYEQYF. CDR3 DNA: TGTGCCACCGGTGATGGAGCCTACGAGCAGTACTTC. The chain has TRBV24-1 and TRBJ2-7; D remains ambiguous. Germline lookup yields CDR1 KGHDR and CDR2 SFDVKD. CDR3 length equals 12 residues.